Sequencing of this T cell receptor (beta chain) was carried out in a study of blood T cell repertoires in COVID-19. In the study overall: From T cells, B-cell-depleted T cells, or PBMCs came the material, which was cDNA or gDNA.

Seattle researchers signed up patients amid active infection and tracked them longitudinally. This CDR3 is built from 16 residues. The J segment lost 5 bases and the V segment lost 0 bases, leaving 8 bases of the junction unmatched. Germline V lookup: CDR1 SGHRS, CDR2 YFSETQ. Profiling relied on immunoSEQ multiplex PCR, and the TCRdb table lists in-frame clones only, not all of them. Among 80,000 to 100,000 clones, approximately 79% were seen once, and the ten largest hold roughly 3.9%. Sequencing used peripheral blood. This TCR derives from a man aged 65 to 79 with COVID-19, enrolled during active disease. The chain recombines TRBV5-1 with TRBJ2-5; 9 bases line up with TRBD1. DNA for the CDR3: TGCGCCAGCAGCTTGGCTGGGACAGGGTCCTTTGAGACCCAGTACTTC. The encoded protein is CASSLAGTGSFETQYF.